Detailed here is one TCR beta chain. Antigen unknown. The data were taken from a study of blood T cells in healthy people across ages. General study results and limits: With unsorted PBMCs, a conclusive comparison of naive versus antigen-experienced cells was not possible.

The donors, all healthy, were Caucasians living in Russia, aged about 6 to 95. Researchers report isolating at least 7 million PBMCs per sample. Sample-barcoded 5' priming and a J-beta primer mix drove a second PCR of about 6 to 11 cycles. Each of the cDNA molecules was tagged by a template-switch adaptor with 12 random nucleotides. One entry per CDR3 protein results from TCRdb running MiXCR on the 5' RACE reads. This sample has approximately 1,000,000 distinct CDR3 sequences, with less than 50% found just once. With V trimmed by 2 bases and J by 0 bases, 6 bases remained unmatched. The CDR3 covers 16 residues. Germline lookup yields CDR1 DFQATT and CDR2 SNEGSKA (reference sequence).

The genes are TRBV20-1 and TRBJ2-1, with TRBD2 identical over 8 bases. The sequence derives from a woman aged 55-70 years in good health. The specimen sequenced was blood. The CDR3 nucleotides read TGCAGTGCTAGATCCTCCGGGACTAGCTCCTACAATGAGCAGTTCTTC. Translation: CSARSSGTSSYNEQFF.